This T cell receptor (beta chain) derives from a study of T cell responses to AZD1222 COVID-19 vaccine. Points from the study as a whole: Clonal diversity may have been underestimated, and the donors were mostly white British, with more females than males. Spike-specific TCR depth and breadth grew after two AZD1222 doses. The peak T cell response came first, and repertoires were sampled only after it. Baseline serostatus was positive in only a handful of AZD1222 recipients.

This CDR3 contains 16 residues. This table comes from immunoSEQ multiplex PCR, and its TCRdb copy is limited to in-frame clones, with some not included. This sample carries 120,000 to 150,000 clones, approximately 85% of them seen once, and the ten largest clones take around 4.1%. A single count supports this clone. Its antigen remains unidentified. The rearrangement uses TRBV21-1 and TRBJ1-3. TRBV21-1 represents a pseudogene. The clonotype was recovered from an adult in good health. Sequencing was performed on peripheral blood, taken on day 0 of MenACWY control vaccination. CDR3 nucleotides: TGTGCCAGCAGCAAAGTCGAGGGTTATTCTGGAAACACCATATATTTT. This translates into CASSKVEGYSGNTIYF.